The rows below give T cell receptor beta chains drawn from one sample of a study of brain T cells in children with intractable seizures. The repertoire was sequenced with immunoSEQ multiplex PCR; TCRdb's copy has only in-frame clones and lacks some. The sample holds about 340,000 clones, 93% seen once. The material was peripheral blood, obtained 5 to 6 months after surgery. All receptors derive from a boy younger than two with tuberous sclerosis and intractable seizures. Each CDR3 is given with its conserved first and last residue. Fields, in order: D gene, clone size, V gene, J gene, CDR3 protein, CDR3 DNA. A D gene is named only where the DNA matches it firmly. Size is stated for part of the rows, as once, few or many counts, or as a class when the clone is expanded.

d_call: .
clone_size: .
v_call: TRBV19
j_call: TRBJ2-3
cdr3_aa: CASRSSGTVITDTQYF
cdr3_nt: TGTGCCAGCAGATCTTCCGGGACTGTTATCACAGATACGCAGTATTTT

d_call: TRBD1
clone_size: .
v_call: TRBV23-1
j_call: TRBJ2-1
cdr3_aa: CASGDRESSYNEQFF
cdr3_nt: TGCGCCAGCGGGGACAGGGAGAGCTCCTACAATGAGCAGTTCTTC

d_call: TRBD2
clone_size: .
v_call: TRBV6-1
j_call: TRBJ2-2
cdr3_aa: CASSELAGVTGELFF
cdr3_nt: TGTGCCAGCAGTGAACTAGCGGGAGTAACCGGGGAGCTGTTTTTT

d_call: TRBD1
clone_size: once
v_call: TRBV19
j_call: TRBJ1-1
cdr3_aa: CATSGQGNTEAFF
cdr3_nt: TGTGCCACCTCAGGACAGGGGAACACTGAAGCTTTCTTT

d_call: .
clone_size: .
v_call: TRBV19
j_call: TRBJ2-7
cdr3_aa: CASRDIRTPLYEQYF
cdr3_nt: TGTGCCAGTCGGGACATCCGGACGCCGTTGTACGAGCAGTACTTC

d_call: .
clone_size: .
v_call: TRBV3-1/TRBV3-2
j_call: TRBJ1-6
cdr3_aa: CASSQLGGGPNSPLHF
cdr3_nt: TGTGCCAGCAGCCAGTTGGGGGGCGGCCCAAATTCACCCCTCCACTTT

d_call: TRBD2
clone_size: .
v_call: TRBV6-2/TRBV6-3
j_call: TRBJ2-7
cdr3_aa: CASSSAGDSYEQYF
cdr3_nt: TGTGCCAGCAGTTCAGCGGGAGACTCCTACGAGCAGTACTTC

d_call: .
clone_size: .
v_call: TRBV11-3
j_call: TRBJ1-1
cdr3_aa: CASSLEPRSTEAFF
cdr3_nt: TGTGCCAGCAGCTTAGAACCGAGGAGCACTGAAGCTTTCTTT

d_call: .
clone_size: .
v_call: TRBV24-1
j_call: TRBJ2-3
cdr3_aa: CATSDKDRTDTQYF
cdr3_nt: TGTGCCACCAGTGACAAGGACCGCACAGATACGCAGTATTTT

d_call: .
clone_size: .
v_call: TRBV3-1/TRBV3-2
j_call: TRBJ1-2
cdr3_aa: CASSQSIAPWRYTF
cdr3_nt: TGTGCCAGCAGCCAATCAATCGCCCCGTGGCGCTACACCTTC

d_call: .
clone_size: .
v_call: TRBV30
j_call: TRBJ2-7
cdr3_aa: CAWSVLLGAEQYF
cdr3_nt: TGTGCCTGGAGTGTATTGTTGGGGGCCGAGCAGTACTTC

d_call: TRBD2
clone_size: .
v_call: TRBV10-1
j_call: TRBJ2-3
cdr3_aa: CASSETGGGTDTQYF
cdr3_nt: TGCGCCAGCAGTGAAACGGGAGGAGGCACAGATACGCAGTATTTT

d_call: .
clone_size: .
v_call: TRBV19
j_call: TRBJ2-6
cdr3_aa: CASSNTGSGANVLTF
cdr3_nt: TGTGCCAGTAGTAATACAGGGAGTGGGGCCAACGTCCTGACTTTC

d_call: .
clone_size: few
v_call: TRBV4-2
j_call: TRBJ1-5
cdr3_aa: CASSQTDNQPQHF
cdr3_nt: TGTGCCAGCAGCCAGACGGACAATCAGCCCCAGCATTTT

d_call: TRBD2
clone_size: once
v_call: TRBV3-1/TRBV3-2
j_call: TRBJ2-7
cdr3_aa: CASSLPRDYDYEQYF
cdr3_nt: TGTGCCAGCAGCCTCCCCCGGGACTATGACTACGAGCAGTACTTC

d_call: TRBD2
clone_size: .
v_call: TRBV7-9
j_call: TRBJ2-7
cdr3_aa: CASSLLAGGWEQYF
cdr3_nt: TGTGCCAGCAGCTTACTAGCGGGAGGGTGGGAGCAGTACTTC

d_call: TRBD2
clone_size: .
v_call: TRBV27
j_call: TRBJ2-7
cdr3_aa: CASRNGLASYEQYF
cdr3_nt: TGTGCCAGCAGAAACGGACTAGCAAGCTACGAGCAGTACTTC

d_call: .
clone_size: .
v_call: TRBV19
j_call: TRBJ1-5
cdr3_aa: CASSRDRSNQPQHF
cdr3_nt: TGTGCCAGTAGTAGAGACAGAAGCAATCAGCCCCAGCATTTT

d_call: .
clone_size: .
v_call: TRBV7-8
j_call: TRBJ1-4
cdr3_aa: CASSRRAPNEKLFF
cdr3_nt: TGTGCCAGCAGCCGACGGGCACCTAATGAAAAACTGTTTTTT

d_call: .
clone_size: .
v_call: TRBV19
j_call: TRBJ1-1
cdr3_aa: CASSIPEHTEAFF
cdr3_nt: TGTGCCAGTAGTATACCGGAACATACTGAAGCTTTCTTT

d_call: .
clone_size: .
v_call: TRBV7-9
j_call: TRBJ1-2
cdr3_aa: CASSPWDDVPRGYTF
cdr3_nt: TGTGCCAGCAGCCCTTGGGACGACGTCCCTCGGGGCTACACCTTC

d_call: .
clone_size: .
v_call: TRBV30
j_call: TRBJ2-7
cdr3_aa: CAWSVLETAREQYF
cdr3_nt: TGTGCCTGGAGTGTACTTGAGACAGCCAGGGAGCAGTACTTC

d_call: .
clone_size: few
v_call: TRBV19
j_call: TRBJ1-1
cdr3_aa: CASSIAGSKGTEAFF
cdr3_nt: TGTGCCAGTAGTATAGCTGGCAGTAAGGGCACTGAAGCTTTCTTT

d_call: .
clone_size: .
v_call: TRBV6-5
j_call: TRBJ2-1
cdr3_aa: CASSYSRGVHYNEQFF
cdr3_nt: TGTGCCAGCAGTTACTCGAGGGGGGTGCACTACAATGAGCAGTTCTTC

d_call: TRBD1
clone_size: .
v_call: TRBV6-5
j_call: TRBJ1-1
cdr3_aa: CASSLQGASEAFF
cdr3_nt: TGTGCCAGCAGCCTACAGGGGGCGAGTGAAGCTTTCTTT

d_call: .
clone_size: once
v_call: TRBV21-1
j_call: TRBJ2-7
cdr3_aa: CASSKEGRNYEQYF
cdr3_nt: TGTGCCAGCAGCAAAGAGGGCAGAAACTACGAGCAGTACTTC

d_call: TRBD2
clone_size: .
v_call: TRBV7-3
j_call: TRBJ2-2
cdr3_aa: CASSLLGGRRDVELFF
cdr3_nt: TGTGCCAGCAGCTTATTGGGCGGGAGACGTGACGTGGAGCTGTTTTTT

d_call: .
clone_size: few
v_call: TRBV6-5
j_call: TRBJ1-6
cdr3_aa: CASSYSRQFNSPLHF
cdr3_nt: TGTGCCAGCAGTTACTCGAGGCAGTTTAATTCACCCCTCCACTTT

d_call: TRBD1
clone_size: .
v_call: TRBV5-6
j_call: TRBJ1-2
cdr3_aa: CASSSADRFGYGYTF
cdr3_nt: TGTGCCAGCAGCTCGGCGGACAGGTTCGGGTATGGCTACACCTTC

d_call: .
clone_size: .
v_call: TRBV3-1/TRBV3-2
j_call: TRBJ2-5
cdr3_aa: CASSQEGETQYF
cdr3_nt: TGTGCCAGCAGCCAAGAAGGAGAGACCCAGTACTTC

d_call: TRBD2
clone_size: .
v_call: TRBV6-6
j_call: TRBJ2-3
cdr3_aa: CASSRSGGYDTQYF
cdr3_nt: TGTGCCAGCAGTCGTAGCGGGGGTTACGATACGCAGTATTTT

d_call: .
clone_size: .
v_call: TRBV18
j_call: TRBJ1-1
cdr3_aa: CASSTAENTEAFF
cdr3_nt: TGTGCCAGCTCTACCGCAGAGAACACTGAAGCTTTCTTT

d_call: TRBD2
clone_size: .
v_call: TRBV19
j_call: TRBJ2-3
cdr3_aa: CASSTTSGGPRGADTQYF
cdr3_nt: TGTGCCAGTAGTACGACTAGCGGGGGGCCCCGAGGGGCAGATACGCAGTATTTT

d_call: .
clone_size: .
v_call: TRBV3-1/TRBV3-2
j_call: TRBJ1-2
cdr3_aa: CASSQKGGVGYGYTF
cdr3_nt: TGTGCCAGCAGCCAAAAAGGCGGGGTCGGTTATGGCTACACCTTC

d_call: .
clone_size: .
v_call: TRBV6-6
j_call: TRBJ1-1
cdr3_aa: CASSYGQNTEAFF
cdr3_nt: TGTGCCAGCAGTTACGGGCAAAACACTGAAGCTTTCTTT

d_call: .
clone_size: .
v_call: TRBV4-1
j_call: TRBJ1-1
cdr3_aa: CASSHQGIWGTEAFF
cdr3_nt: TGCGCCAGCAGCCATCAGGGTATTTGGGGTACTGAAGCTTTCTTT

d_call: TRBD2
clone_size: .
v_call: TRBV10-2
j_call: TRBJ2-5
cdr3_aa: CASSGTSGETQYF
cdr3_nt: TGCGCCAGCAGTGGGACTAGTGGAGAGACCCAGTACTTC